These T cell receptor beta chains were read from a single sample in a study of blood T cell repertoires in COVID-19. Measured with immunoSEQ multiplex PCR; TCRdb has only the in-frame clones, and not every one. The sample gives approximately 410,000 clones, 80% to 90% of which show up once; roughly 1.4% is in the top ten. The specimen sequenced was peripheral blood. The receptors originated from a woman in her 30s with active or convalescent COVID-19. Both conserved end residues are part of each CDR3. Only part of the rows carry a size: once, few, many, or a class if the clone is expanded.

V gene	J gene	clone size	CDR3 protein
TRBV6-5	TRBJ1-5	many	CASNSQSNQPQHF
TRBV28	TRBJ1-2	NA	CATGEFSAHDGYTF
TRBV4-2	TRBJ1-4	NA	CASSQVPGSNEKLFF
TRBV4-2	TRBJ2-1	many	CASSQDLESPNEQFF
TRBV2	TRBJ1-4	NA	CASRAGTGGAFF
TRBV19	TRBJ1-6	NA	CASSTGQGSSPLHF
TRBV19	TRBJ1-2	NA	CARPGQPPGSYTF
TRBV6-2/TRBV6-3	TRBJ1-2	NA	CASSLRTVYGYTF
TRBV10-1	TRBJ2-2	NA	CASSEQTSANTGELFF
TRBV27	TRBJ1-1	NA	CASVGGGREAFF
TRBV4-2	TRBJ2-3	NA	CASSHVSGGSTSTDTQYF
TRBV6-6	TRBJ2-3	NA	CASSDLAGNTQFF
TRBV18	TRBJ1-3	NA	CASSPPGQGAAGNTIYF
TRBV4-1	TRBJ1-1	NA	CASSQEPGGHGVNTEAFF
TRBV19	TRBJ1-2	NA	CASTIGRGYGYTF